This T cell receptor (beta chain) was obtained from a study of blood T cell repertoires in COVID-19. Looking at the study overall: Acute-phase and convalescent COVID-19 samples originated in the United States, Italy and Spain.

As handled by the study authors: Amplifying reference gene primers gave estimates of nucleated cell counts. Sequencing was performed with immunoSEQ multiplex PCR; in TCRdb, only in-frame clones are kept and a portion is missing. That table furnishes V, J and clone size, whereas the DNA furnished D and trimming. Here the sample spans over 130,000 clones, 87% being singletons. The CDR3 is 16 residues long. After removal of 5 bases from V and 5 bases from J, the junction contained 11 bases not matched to a gene. The germline gives CDR1 SGHVS, CDR2 FQNEAQ. The TCR was taken from a woman in her fifties or sixties with active or convalescent COVID-19. The sample comprised peripheral blood. The chain carries TRBV7-8 and TRBJ2-2; 7 nucleotides align to TRBD2. CDR3 coding DNA: TGTGCCAGCAGCCCAAGACTAGCCAGTGAAACCGGGGAGCTGTTTTTT. Its translation: CASSPRLASETGELFF.